This entry features one T cell receptor beta chain sequence. Its matching antigen is unknown. This may come from a read error, since a much larger clone is one base off. Noted time point: persistent/refractory GD, antithyroid drugs over 5 years with positive TRAb. Researchers made the TCR library from RNA that was extracted from PBMCs. Relying on iRepertoire HTBI primers and Arm-PCR of CDR3 regions, the team built TCR beta libraries. One entry per CDR3 protein, called by TCRdb with MiXCR from the multiplex PCR reads. The data contain around 340,000 distinct CDR3 sequences, roughly a fifth of them singletons. Germline V gene lookup returns CDR1 MNHEY and CDR2 SVGEGT. The CDR3 has 14 residues. The data stem from a study of regulatory T cells in long-lasting Graves disease. Study conclusions and caveats: Persistent patients had more shared public clonotypes (around 2,800) than new patients (roughly 900).

V usage is TRBV6-2 or TRBV6-3 and J usage is TRBJ1-1; D remains unclear. Sequencing used peripheral blood mononuclear cells (PBMCs), obtained when the disease was refractory, from a patient treated with antithyroid drugs. The sequence derives from a female donor with Graves disease. CDR3 protein: CASRRDFMNIEAFF. The CDR3 DNA reads as TGTGCCAGCAGGCGCGATTTCATGAACATTGAAGCTTTCTTT.